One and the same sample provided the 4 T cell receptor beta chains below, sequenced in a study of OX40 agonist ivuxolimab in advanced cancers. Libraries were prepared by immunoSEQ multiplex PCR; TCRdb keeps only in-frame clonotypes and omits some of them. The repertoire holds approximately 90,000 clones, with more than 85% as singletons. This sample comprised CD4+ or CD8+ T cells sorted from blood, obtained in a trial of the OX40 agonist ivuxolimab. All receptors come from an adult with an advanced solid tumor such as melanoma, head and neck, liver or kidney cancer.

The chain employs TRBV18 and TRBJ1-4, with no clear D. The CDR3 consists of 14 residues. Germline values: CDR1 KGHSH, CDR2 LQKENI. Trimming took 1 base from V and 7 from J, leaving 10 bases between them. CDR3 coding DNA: TGTGCCAGCTCACCACGTGGTGGCGGTGAAAAACTGTTTTTT. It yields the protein CASSPRGGGEKLFF.

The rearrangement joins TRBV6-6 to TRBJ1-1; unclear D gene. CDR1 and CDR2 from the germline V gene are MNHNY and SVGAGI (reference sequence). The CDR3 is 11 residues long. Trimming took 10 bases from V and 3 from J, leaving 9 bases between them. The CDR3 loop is CATGWDTEAFF. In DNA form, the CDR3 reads TGTGCCACCGGATGGGACACTGAAGCTTTCTTT.

The CDR3 is CASSLGGTPYNEQFF. CDR3 bases: TGTGCCAGCAGCTTAGGGGGCACCCCTTACAATGAGCAGTTCTTC. V usage is TRBV5-4 and J usage is TRBJ2-1; 7 bases align to TRBD1. J lost 4 bases, V lost 2 bases, and 6 bases had no gene match. Germline lookup yields CDR1 SGHNT and CDR2 YYREEE (reference sequence). The CDR3 is made up of 15 amino acids.

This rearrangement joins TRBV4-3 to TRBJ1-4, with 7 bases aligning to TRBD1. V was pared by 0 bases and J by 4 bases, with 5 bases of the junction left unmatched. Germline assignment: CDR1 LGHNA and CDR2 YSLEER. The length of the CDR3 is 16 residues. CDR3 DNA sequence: TGCGCCAGCAGCCAAGATGGGACAGACAGTAATGAAAAACTGTTTTTT. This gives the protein CASSQDGTDSNEKLFF.